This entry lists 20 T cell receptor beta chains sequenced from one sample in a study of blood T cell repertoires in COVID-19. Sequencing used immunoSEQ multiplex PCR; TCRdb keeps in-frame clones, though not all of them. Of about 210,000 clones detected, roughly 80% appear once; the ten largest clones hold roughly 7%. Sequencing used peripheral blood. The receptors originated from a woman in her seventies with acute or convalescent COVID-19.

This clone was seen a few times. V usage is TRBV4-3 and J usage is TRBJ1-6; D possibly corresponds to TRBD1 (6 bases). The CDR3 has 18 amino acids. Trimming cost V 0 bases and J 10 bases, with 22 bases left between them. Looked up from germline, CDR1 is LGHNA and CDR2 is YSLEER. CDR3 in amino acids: CASSQDLSKAGAKSPLHF. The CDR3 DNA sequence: TGCGCCAGCAGCCAAGATCTAAGTAAGGCAGGGGCCAAATCACCCCTCCACTTT.

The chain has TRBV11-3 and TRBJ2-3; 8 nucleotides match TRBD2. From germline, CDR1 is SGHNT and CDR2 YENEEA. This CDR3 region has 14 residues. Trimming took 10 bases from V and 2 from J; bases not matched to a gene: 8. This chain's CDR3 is CANNSGLDTDTQYF. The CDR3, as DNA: TGTGCCAACAACTCGGGACTAGACACAGATACGCAGTATTTT.

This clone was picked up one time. This chain's CDR3 is CASSYRDRKYGYTF. For the CDR3, the DNA is TGTGCCAGCAGCTACCGGGACAGGAAGTATGGCTACACCTTC. V and J are TRBV7-8 and TRBJ1-2; 8 nucleotides line up with TRBD1. Germline CDR1 is SGHVS and CDR2 is FQNEAQ. The CDR3 sequence is 14 residues long. J lost 5 bases, V lost 4 bases, and 6 bases had no gene match.

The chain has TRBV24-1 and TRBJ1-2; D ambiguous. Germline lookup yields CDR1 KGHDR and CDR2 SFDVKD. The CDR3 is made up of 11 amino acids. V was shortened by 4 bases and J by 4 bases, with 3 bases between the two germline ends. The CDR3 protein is CATSDVYGYTF. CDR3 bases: TGTGCCACCAGTGACGTCTATGGCTACACCTTC.

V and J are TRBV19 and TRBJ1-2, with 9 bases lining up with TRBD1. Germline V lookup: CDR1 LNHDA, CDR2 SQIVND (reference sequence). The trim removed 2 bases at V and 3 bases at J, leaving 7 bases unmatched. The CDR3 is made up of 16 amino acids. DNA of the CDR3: TGTGCCAGTAGTATACCTCACAGGGGGCCGGACTATGGCTACACCTTC. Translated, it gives CASSIPHRGPDYGYTF.

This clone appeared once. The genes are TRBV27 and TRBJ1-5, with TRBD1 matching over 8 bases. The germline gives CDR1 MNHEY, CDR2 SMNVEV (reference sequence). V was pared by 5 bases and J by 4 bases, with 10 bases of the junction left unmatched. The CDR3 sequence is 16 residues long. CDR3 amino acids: CASSPDRDRLNQPQHF. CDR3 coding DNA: TGTGCCAGCAGTCCGGATCGGGACAGGTTAAATCAGCCCCAGCATTTT.

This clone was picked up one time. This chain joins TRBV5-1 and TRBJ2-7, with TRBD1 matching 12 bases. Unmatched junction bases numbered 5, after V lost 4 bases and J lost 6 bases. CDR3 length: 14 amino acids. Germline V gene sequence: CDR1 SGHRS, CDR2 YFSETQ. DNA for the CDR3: TGCGCCAGCAGCGTGGGACAGGGGGCTCGCGAGCAGTACTTC. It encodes CASSVGQGAREQYF.

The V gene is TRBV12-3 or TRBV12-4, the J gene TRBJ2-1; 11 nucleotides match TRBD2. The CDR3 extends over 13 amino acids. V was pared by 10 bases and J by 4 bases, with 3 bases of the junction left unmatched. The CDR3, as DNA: TGTGCCACTAGCGGGGGGCTATACAATGAGCAGTTCTTC. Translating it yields CATSGGLYNEQFF.

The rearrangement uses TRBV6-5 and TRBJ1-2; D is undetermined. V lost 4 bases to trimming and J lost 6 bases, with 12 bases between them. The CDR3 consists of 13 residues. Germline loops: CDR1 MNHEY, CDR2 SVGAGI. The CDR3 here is CASSFGFPDGYTF. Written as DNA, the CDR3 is TGTGCCAGCAGTTTCGGGTTCCCCGATGGCTACACCTTC.

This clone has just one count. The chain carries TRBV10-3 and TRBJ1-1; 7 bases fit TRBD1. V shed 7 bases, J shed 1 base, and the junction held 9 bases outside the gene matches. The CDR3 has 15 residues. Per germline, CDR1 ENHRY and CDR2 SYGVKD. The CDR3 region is CAIKSQGGKNTEAFF. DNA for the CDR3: TGTGCCATCAAGTCCCAAGGGGGCAAGAACACTGAAGCTTTCTTT.

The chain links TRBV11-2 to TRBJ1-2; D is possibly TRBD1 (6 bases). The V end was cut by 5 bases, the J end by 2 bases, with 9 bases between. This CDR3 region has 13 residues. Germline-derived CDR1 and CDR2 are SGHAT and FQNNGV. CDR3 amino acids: CASSRDTNYGYTF. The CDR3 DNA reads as TGTGCCAGCAGCCGGGACACGAACTATGGCTACACCTTC.

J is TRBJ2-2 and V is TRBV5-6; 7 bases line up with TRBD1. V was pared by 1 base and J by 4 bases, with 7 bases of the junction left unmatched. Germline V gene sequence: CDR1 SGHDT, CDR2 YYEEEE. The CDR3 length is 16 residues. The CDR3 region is CASSLRTGQSTGELFF. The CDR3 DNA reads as TGTGCCAGCAGCTTGAGAACGGGACAGTCCACCGGGGAGCTGTTTTTT.

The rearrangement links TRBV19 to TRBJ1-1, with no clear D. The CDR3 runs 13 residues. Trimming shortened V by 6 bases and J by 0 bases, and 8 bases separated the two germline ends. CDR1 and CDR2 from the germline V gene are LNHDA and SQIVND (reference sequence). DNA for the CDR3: TGTGCCAGTAGCCGGTCCTTGAACACTGAAGCTTTCTTT. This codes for CASSRSLNTEAFF.

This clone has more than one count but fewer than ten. CDR3 in amino acids: CASTMVGLAAFRTDTQYF. CDR3 DNA sequence: TGTGCCAGCACCATGGTGGGACTAGCGGCCTTTCGCACAGATACGCAGTATTTT. This chain connects TRBV11-2 to TRBJ2-3, with 11 bases aligning to TRBD2. Germline assignment: CDR1 SGHAT and CDR2 FQNNGV. This CDR3 comprises 18 residues. The V segment lost 7 bases and the J segment 1 base; nucleotides outside the gene matches: 13. The full variable domain, completed using reference TRBV11-2 and TRBJ2-3, is EAGVAQSPRYKIIEKRQSVAFWCNPISGHATLYWYQQILGQGPKLLIQFQNNGVVDDSQLPKDRFSAERLKGVDSTLKIQPAKLEDSAVYLCASTMVGLAAFRTDTQYFGPGTRLTVL.

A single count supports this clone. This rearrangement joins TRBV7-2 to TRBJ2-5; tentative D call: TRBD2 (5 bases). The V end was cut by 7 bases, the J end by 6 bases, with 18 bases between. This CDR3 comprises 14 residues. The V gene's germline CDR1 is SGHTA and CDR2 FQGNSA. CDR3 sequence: CASTSTGPGKTQYF. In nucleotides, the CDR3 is TGTGCCAGCACCTCTACCGGCCCCGGGAAGACCCAGTACTTC.

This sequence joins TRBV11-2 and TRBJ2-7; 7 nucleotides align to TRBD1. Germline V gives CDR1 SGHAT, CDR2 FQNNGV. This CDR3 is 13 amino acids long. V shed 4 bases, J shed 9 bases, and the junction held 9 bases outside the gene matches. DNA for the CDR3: TGTGCCAGCAGCTCACAGGGGACCCAGGGGCAGTACGTC. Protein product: CASSSQGTQGQYV.

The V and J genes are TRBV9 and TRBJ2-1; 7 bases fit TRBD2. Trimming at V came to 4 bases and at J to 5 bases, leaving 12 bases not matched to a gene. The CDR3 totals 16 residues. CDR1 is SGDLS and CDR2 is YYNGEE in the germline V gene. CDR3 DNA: TGTGCCAGCAGCCCCAACGCCGGGACTATACACAATGAGCAGTTCTTC. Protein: CASSPNAGTIHNEQFF.

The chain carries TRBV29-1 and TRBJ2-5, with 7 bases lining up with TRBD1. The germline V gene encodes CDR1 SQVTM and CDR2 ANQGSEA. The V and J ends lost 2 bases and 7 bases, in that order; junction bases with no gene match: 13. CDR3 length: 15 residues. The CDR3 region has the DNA TGCAGCGTTGAAAAGAGGAGACAGGGCTCCGGGACCCAGTACTTC. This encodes CSVEKRRQGSGTQYF. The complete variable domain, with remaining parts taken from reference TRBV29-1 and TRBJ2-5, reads SAVISQKPSRDICQRGTSLTIQCQVDSQVTMMFWYRQQPGQSLTLIATANQGSEATYESGFVIDKFPISRPNLTFSTLTVSNMSPEDSSIYLCSVEKRRQGSGTQYFGPGTRLLVL.

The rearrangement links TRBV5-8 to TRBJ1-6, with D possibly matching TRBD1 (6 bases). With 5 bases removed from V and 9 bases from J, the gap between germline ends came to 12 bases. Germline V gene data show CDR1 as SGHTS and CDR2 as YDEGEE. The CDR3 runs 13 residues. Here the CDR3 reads CASSFLGGSPLHF. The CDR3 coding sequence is TGTGCCAGCAGTTTCCTAGGGGGTTCACCCCTCCACTTT.

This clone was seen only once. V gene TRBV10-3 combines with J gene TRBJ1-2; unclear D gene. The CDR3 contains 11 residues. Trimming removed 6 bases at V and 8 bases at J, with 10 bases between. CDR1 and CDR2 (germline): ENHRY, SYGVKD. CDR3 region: CAIRTEQGYTF. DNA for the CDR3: TGTGCCATCAGGACGGAGCAAGGCTACACCTTC.